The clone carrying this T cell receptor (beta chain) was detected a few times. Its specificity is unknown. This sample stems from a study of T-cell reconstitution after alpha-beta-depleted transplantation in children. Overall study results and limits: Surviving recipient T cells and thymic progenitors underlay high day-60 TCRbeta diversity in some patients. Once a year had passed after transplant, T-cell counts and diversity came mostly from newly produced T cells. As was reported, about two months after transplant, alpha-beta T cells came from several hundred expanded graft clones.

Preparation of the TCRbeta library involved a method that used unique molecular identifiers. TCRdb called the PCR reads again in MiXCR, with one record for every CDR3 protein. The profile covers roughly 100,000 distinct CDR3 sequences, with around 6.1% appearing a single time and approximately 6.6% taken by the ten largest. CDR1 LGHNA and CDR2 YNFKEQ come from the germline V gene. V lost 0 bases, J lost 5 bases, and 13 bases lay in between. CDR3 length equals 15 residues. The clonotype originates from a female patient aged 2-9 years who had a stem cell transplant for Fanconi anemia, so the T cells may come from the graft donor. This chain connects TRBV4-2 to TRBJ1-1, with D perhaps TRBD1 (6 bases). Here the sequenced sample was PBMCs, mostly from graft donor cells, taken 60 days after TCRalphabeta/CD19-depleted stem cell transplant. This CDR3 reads CASSQDHGGATEAFF. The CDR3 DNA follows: TGTGCCAGCAGCCAAGATCATGGGGGGGCTACTGAAGCTTTCTTT.